A selection of T cell receptor beta chains follows, all from one sample in a study of T cell repertoires in cytomegalovirus infection. TCRdb analysed the reads with MiXCR anew, one entry per CDR3 protein. The repertoire holds under 200,000 distinct CDR3 sequences, with about a tenth as singletons. The source material was PBMCs. The source of these receptors is a human donor in good health (CMV status not recorded). Some clones in this sample may be carry-over from other donors' samples. Both conserved end residues are part of each CDR3. A D gene is named only where the DNA matches it firmly. Size tells how often a clone was seen (once, few, many) or the class of an expanded clone, and some rows leave it out.

j_call clone_size d_call v_call cdr3_nt cdr3_aa
TRBJ2-3 many TRBD1 TRBV6-4 TGTGCCAGCAGTGACTCGAGGACAGGGTCAGATACGCAGTATTTT CASSDSRTGSDTQYF
TRBJ1-4 few . TRBV20-1 TGCAGTGCTCAAGACGGAGCAACTAATGAAAAACTGTTTTTT CSAQDGATNEKLFF
TRBJ1-1 many . TRBV7-2 TGTGCCAGTCTGGCTGAGTGGAACACTGAAGCTTTCTTT CASLAEWNTEAFF
TRBJ1-2 many TRBD1 TRBV7-2 TGTGCCAGCAGCTTAGTGGAAAGACAGGGGGCGCAGGGCTACACCTTC CASSLVERQGAQGYTF
TRBJ2-5 many TRBD2 TRBV11-2 TGTGCCAGCAGCTTGTCCCTAGCGGGGGGATCCCAAGAGACCCAGTACTTC CASSLSLAGGSQETQYF
TRBJ2-3 many TRBD2 TRBV7-2 TGTGCCAGCAGCTTAGCTAGCGGGGGTGTCACAGATACGCAGTATTTT CASSLASGGVTDTQYF
TRBJ1-1 few . TRBV12-3/TRBV12-4 TGTGCCAGCAGTTTTCTGGAGGAAGCTTTCTTT CASSFLEEAFF
TRBJ1-1 few TRBD1 TRBV14 TGTGCCAGCAGCCCCATCGACAGGGCGACTGAAGCTTTCTTT CASSPIDRATEAFF
TRBJ2-3 . TRBD2 TRBV4-3 TGCGCCAGCAGCCAATCCTTAGCGGGAGGCACAGATACGCAGTATTTT CASSQSLAGGTDTQYF
TRBJ1-2 . . TRBV29-1 TGCAGCGTTACAGGGTATGGCTACACCTTC CSVTGYGYTF
TRBJ1-5 few . TRBV6-6 TGTGCCAGCAGTCGTCAGGATCAGCCCCAGCATTTT CASSRQDQPQHF
TRBJ1-1 . TRBD1 TRBV25-1 TGTGCCAGCAGTGAATCGGGACAGGGCGGTTTCTTT CASSESGQGGFF
TRBJ2-5 many . TRBV7-8 TGTGCCAGCAGCTCGACCGACCGGGAGACCCAGTACTTC CASSSTDRETQYF
TRBJ2-6 few . TRBV20-1 TGCAGTGCTAGCAAAGAGAGTCCTTTGGTCTCTGGGGCCAACGTCCTGACTTTC CSASKESPLVSGANVLTF
TRBJ2-1 many TRBD2 TRBV7-2 TGTGCCAGCAGCCGAAGACGACTAGCGGGGATTAACAATGAGCAGTTCTTC CASSRRRLAGINNEQFF
TRBJ1-5 . . TRBV20-1 TGCAGTGCTAGAGATTTGGGCCCGAGCAATCAGCTCCAGCATTTT CSARDLGPSNQLQHF
TRBJ1-5 . . TRBV6-6 TGTGCCAGCAGTGAGGTTCAGCCCCAGCATTTT CASSEVQPQHF
TRBJ1-3 . . TRBV4-1 TGCGCCAGCAGCCAACCCGGGACAACTGGAAACACCATATATTTT CASSQPGTTGNTIYF
TRBJ1-1 many . TRBV10-3 TGTGCCATCAGTGAGTCGGACAGAAGAATGAACACTGAAGCTTTCTTT CAISESDRRMNTEAFF
TRBJ2-7 many . TRBV7-2 TGTGCCAGCAGCTTAGGTTCCGGTTCCTACGAGCAGTACTTC CASSLGSGSYEQYF
TRBJ2-3 many TRBD2 TRBV7-2 TGTGCCAGCAGCTTAGCTTGGCGGGGGGGCACAGATACGCAGTATTTT CASSLAWRGGTDTQYF
TRBJ2-5 many . TRBV28 TGTGCCAGCGCGCGAAATCGGGAGACCCAGTACTTC CASARNRETQYF
TRBJ2-3 many TRBD1 TRBV19 TGTGCCAGTAGTAGACGCGACAGGGCAAGCACAGATACGCAGTATTTT CASSRRDRASTDTQYF
TRBJ2-1 . . TRBV5-4 TGTGCCAGCAGCCTGGACCGGACAGTCTACAATGAGCAGTTCTTC CASSLDRTVYNEQFF
TRBJ2-3 many . TRBV7-6 TGTGCCAGCAGCTTAGTTCTCGCCCTCACAGATACGCAGTATTTT CASSLVLALTDTQYF
TRBJ2-3 many . TRBV14 TGTGCCAGCAGCCAAGAAGGCGGGAAGAGCACAGATACGCAGTATTTT CASSQEGGKSTDTQYF
TRBJ1-2 . TRBD1 TRBV5-4 TGTGCCAGCAGCATGGGGGACAGAACATTTAACTATGGCTACACCTTC CASSMGDRTFNYGYTF
TRBJ1-1 few . TRBV2 TGTGCCAGCAGTCTTCTCGAAGCTTTCTTT CASSLLEAFF
TRBJ2-1 many . TRBV28 TGTGCCAGCAATATGGGAAATGAGCAGTTCTTC CASNMGNEQFF
TRBJ2-7 many TRBD1 TRBV6-1 TGTGCCAGCAGGGATTCGACAGGGGGCTCCGACGAGCAGTACTTC CASRDSTGGSDEQYF
TRBJ1-6 few . TRBV28 TGTGCCAGCAGTTTGCAGCACGGATTAAATGTGTCACCCCTCCACTTT CASSLQHGLNVSPLHF
TRBJ2-1 many . TRBV7-8 TGTGCCAGCAGCTTAGGACAGGATTACAATGAGCAGTTCTTC CASSLGQDYNEQFF